This T cell receptor beta chain emerged from a study of blood T cell repertoires in COVID-19. On the study more broadly: Researchers got acute and convalescent COVID-19 samples from the United States, Italy and Spain. T cells, B-cell-depleted T cells, or PBMCs supplied cDNA or gDNA.

The V segment lost 6 bases and the J segment 3 bases; nucleotides outside the gene matches: 8. The CDR3 sequence is 15 residues long. Germline lookup yields CDR1 SEHNR and CDR2 FQNEAQ (reference sequence). In the authors' workflow: Quantification of nucleated cells was approximated via reference gene primer amplification. Only in-frame clones appear in the TCRdb table, and some are missing; sequencing was by immunoSEQ multiplex PCR. That table furnishes V, J and clone size, whereas the DNA furnished D and trimming. The table includes some 110,000 clones, approximately 83% detected once. This TCR was sampled from a woman aged 70-85 years with acute or convalescent COVID-19. This sequence joins TRBV7-9 and TRBJ2-5; 9 bases align to TRBD2. The material sequenced was peripheral blood. The CDR3 nucleotides are TGTGCCAGCAGTTTCGGACTAGCGTCTGAAGAGACCCAGTACTTC. Amino acids: CASSFGLASEETQYF.